These T cell receptor beta chains were read from a single sample in a study of T cells after yellow fever vaccination. Each CDR3 protein gets one entry after TCRdb re-called the 5' RACE reads with MiXCR. Counted here are around 590,000 distinct CDR3 sequences, 12% occurring once; the ten biggest clones make up about 16%. The material sequenced was PBMCs, taken on the day of the yellow fever booster vaccination. The receptor set was obtained from a man aged 25-40 years who received the YFV17D yellow fever vaccine. The CDR3 runs from the conserved cysteine through the conserved F or W. A D gene is named only where the DNA matches it firmly. Size values are once, few and many counts, or a class for expanded clones, and some rows have none.

size: .
D: TRBD2
V: TRBV2
J: TRBJ2-5
CDR3: CASNGLAGETQYF
DNA: TGTGCCAGCAATGGACTAGCGGGAGAGACCCAGTACTTC

size: many
D: TRBD2
V: TRBV20-1
J: TRBJ2-1
CDR3: CSAISGRKANEQFF
DNA: TGCAGTGCTATTAGCGGGAGGAAGGCCAATGAGCAGTTCTTC

size: few
D: .
V: TRBV6-1
J: TRBJ1-1
CDR3: CASSDGHRQNTEAFF
DNA: TGTGCCAGCAGTGACGGGCACAGGCAGAACACTGAAGCTTTCTTT

size: few
D: TRBD2
V: TRBV2
J: TRBJ2-1
CDR3: CASSEDRKIWTSGSYNEQFF
DNA: TGTGCCAGCAGTGAAGACAGAAAGATTTGGACTAGCGGATCCTACAATGAGCAGTTCTTC

size: .
D: TRBD1
V: TRBV7-9
J: TRBJ1-2
CDR3: CASSLDRAAGYTF
DNA: TGTGCCAGCAGCCTAGACAGGGCGGCTGGCTACACCTTC

size: .
D: .
V: TRBV7-2
J: TRBJ2-1
CDR3: CASTAIQNEQFF
DNA: TGTGCCAGCACCGCGATTCAGAATGAGCAGTTCTTC

size: few
D: TRBD2
V: TRBV12-3/TRBV12-4
J: TRBJ2-2
CDR3: CASSLAAWASGNTGELFF
DNA: TGTGCCAGCAGTTTAGCGGCCTGGGCTAGCGGGAACACCGGGGAGCTGTTTTTT

size: .
D: .
V: TRBV5-1
J: TRBJ1-1
CDR3: CASSLSLGNTEAFF
DNA: TGCGCCAGCAGCTTGTCCTTGGGGAACACTGAAGCTTTCTTT

size: .
D: .
V: TRBV27
J: TRBJ2-6
CDR3: CASSFVGPGANVLTF
DNA: TGTGCCAGCAGTTTTGTGGGTCCCGGGGCCAACGTCCTGACTTTC

size: .
D: .
V: TRBV29-1
J: TRBJ1-3
CDR3: CSVRAYSGNTIYF
DNA: TGCAGCGTAAGGGCCTACTCTGGAAACACCATATATTTT

size: .
D: .
V: TRBV20-1
J: TRBJ2-3
CDR3: CSGQGLTDTQYF
DNA: TGCAGTGGCCAGGGGCTCACAGATACGCAGTATTTT

size: few
D: .
V: TRBV5-1
J: TRBJ1-2
CDR3: CASSGGVSDSYGYTF
DNA: TGCGCCAGCAGCGGGGGGGTTTCGGACAGCTATGGCTACACCTTC

size: .
D: .
V: TRBV10-1
J: TRBJ2-5
CDR3: CASSESLDFQETQYF
DNA: TGCGCCAGCAGTGAGTCGTTGGACTTCCAAGAGACCCAGTACTTC

size: .
D: TRBD2
V: TRBV20-1
J: TRBJ2-3
CDR3: CSARATSGTGTQYF
DNA: TGCAGTGCTCGCGCCACTAGCGGGACGGGTACGCAGTATTTT

size: .
D: .
V: TRBV4-1
J: TRBJ2-2
CDR3: CASSQGTGSNTGELFF
DNA: TGCGCCAGCAGCCAAGGTACAGGGTCGAACACCGGGGAGCTGTTTTTT

size: few
D: TRBD1
V: TRBV29-1
J: TRBJ1-1
CDR3: CSGRDRGSGEAFF
DNA: TGCAGCGGCCGGGACAGGGGCTCCGGTGAAGCTTTCTTT

size: few
D: .
V: TRBV15
J: TRBJ2-4
CDR3: CATSREVSFNLAKNIQYF
DNA: TGTGCCACCAGCAGGGAAGTGAGTTTTAATCTAGCCAAAAACATTCAGTACTTC

size: .
D: TRBD1
V: TRBV7-8
J: TRBJ2-7
CDR3: CASSPSPGQAYYEQYF
DNA: TGTGCCAGCAGCCCGAGCCCGGGACAGGCCTACTACGAGCAGTACTTC

size: few
D: .
V: TRBV30
J: TRBJ2-1
CDR3: CAWSVGLAPDNEQFF
DNA: TGTGCCTGGAGTGTCGGCTTGGCCCCGGACAATGAGCAGTTCTTC

size: .
D: TRBD2
V: TRBV5-4
J: TRBJ2-1
CDR3: CASSSPGLAGGGSYNEQFF
DNA: TGTGCCAGCAGCTCGCCGGGACTAGCGGGGGGAGGCTCCTACAATGAGCAGTTCTTC

size: .
D: .
V: TRBV10-3
J: TRBJ1-2
CDR3: CAISGTDYGYTF
DNA: TGTGCCATAAGTGGGACTGACTATGGCTACACCTTC

size: few
D: .
V: TRBV29-1
J: TRBJ1-2
CDR3: CSVEDKEISIF
DNA: TGCAGCGTTGAAGATAAGGAGATCTCGATCTTC

size: .
D: .
V: TRBV23-1
J: TRBJ2-6
CDR3: CASNLFSGANVLTF
DNA: TGCGCCAGCAACCTCTTCTCTGGGGCCAACGTCCTGACTTTC

size: .
D: .
V: TRBV11-2
J: TRBJ2-4
CDR3: CASRKAPADIQYF
DNA: TGTGCCAGCCGGAAGGCCCCCGCGGACATTCAGTACTTC

size: few
D: .
V: TRBV20-1
J: TRBJ2-7
CDR3: CSASPEALAYEQYF
DNA: TGCAGTGCTAGCCCTGAGGCCCTCGCTTACGAGCAGTACTTC

size: .
D: TRBD1
V: TRBV7-2
J: TRBJ2-4
CDR3: CASSLVPQGAIQYF
DNA: TGTGCCAGCAGCTTAGTCCCACAGGGGGCCATTCAGTACTTC

size: .
D: .
V: TRBV29-1
J: TRBJ1-1
CDR3: CSVVELMNTEAFF
DNA: TGCAGCGTTGTTGAACTTATGAACACTGAAGCTTTCTTT

size: once
D: .
V: TRBV6-5
J: TRBJ1-1
CDR3: CASSYKRRQTNTEAFF
DNA: TGTGCCAGCAGTTACAAACGCAGACAGACGAACACTGAAGCTTTCTTT

size: .
D: .
V: TRBV10-3
J: TRBJ2-4
CDR3: CAISEASPRKDIQYF
DNA: TGTGCCATCAGTGAGGCCAGCCCCCGTAAGGACATTCAGTACTTC

size: .
D: TRBD2
V: TRBV28
J: TRBJ2-2
CDR3: CASSSAGVAGKTGELFF
DNA: TGTGCCAGCAGTTCCGCAGGGGTAGCGGGAAAAACCGGGGAGCTGTTTTTT

size: many
D: TRBD2
V: TRBV7-2
J: TRBJ2-5
CDR3: CASSLARLAGIETQYF
DNA: TGTGCCAGCAGCTTAGCCCGACTAGCGGGAATAGAGACCCAGTACTTC

size: few
D: .
V: TRBV30
J: TRBJ2-2
CDR3: CAWRALDKGYTGELFF
DNA: TGTGCCTGGAGGGCCCTTGACAAGGGTTACACCGGGGAGCTGTTTTTT

size: .
D: .
V: TRBV7-9
J: TRBJ2-7
CDR3: CASTITPGEQYF
DNA: TGTGCCAGCACCATTACCCCGGGCGAGCAGTACTTC

size: .
D: .
V: TRBV5-6
J: TRBJ2-7
CDR3: CASSLAPTGYYEQYF
DNA: TGTGCCAGCAGCTTGGCCCCAACAGGGTACTACGAGCAGTACTTC

size: few
D: TRBD1
V: TRBV6-1
J: TRBJ1-4
CDR3: CASREQGAQLFF
DNA: TGTGCCAGCAGGGAGCAGGGGGCTCAACTGTTTTTT

size: few
D: .
V: TRBV7-9
J: TRBJ1-3
CDR3: CARSEGRTSGNTIYF
DNA: TGTGCCCGTTCGGAGGGGCGGACCTCTGGAAACACCATATATTTT

size: .
D: .
V: TRBV6-1
J: TRBJ2-7
CDR3: CASRFSTDPSYEQYF
DNA: TGTGCCAGCAGATTTTCGACAGACCCATCCTACGAGCAGTACTTC

size: .
D: TRBD2
V: TRBV5-5
J: TRBJ2-1
CDR3: CASSSLAGVPEQFF
DNA: TGTGCCAGCAGCTCGCTAGCGGGAGTTCCTGAGCAGTTCTTC

size: few
D: .
V: TRBV20-1
J: TRBJ2-5
CDR3: CSKTGPILGTQYF
DNA: TGCAGTAAGACCGGGCCCATTCTCGGGACCCAGTACTTC

size: few
D: TRBD2
V: TRBV19
J: TRBJ2-1
CDR3: CASTGTSGSNEQFF
DNA: TGTGCCAGCACCGGGACTAGCGGGAGTAATGAGCAGTTCTTC

size: .
D: TRBD2
V: TRBV7-7
J: TRBJ2-7
CDR3: CASSQTSAHEQYF
DNA: TGTGCTAGCAGCCAGACTAGCGCGCACGAGCAGTACTTC

size: .
D: TRBD2
V: TRBV7-2
J: TRBJ2-2
CDR3: CASRRLAGVPGELFF
DNA: TGTGCCAGCAGGCGACTAGCGGGAGTGCCCGGGGAGCTGTTTTTT

size: few
D: .
V: TRBV25-1
J: TRBJ2-5
CDR3: CASTDTRNREETQYF
DNA: TGTGCCAGCACGGACACGAGGAATCGTGAGGAGACCCAGTACTTC

size: few
D: TRBD2
V: TRBV5-1
J: TRBJ2-1
CDR3: CASSLVPSGSFSYNEQFF
DNA: TGCGCCAGCAGCTTGGTTCCTAGCGGGAGTTTCTCCTACAATGAGCAGTTCTTC

size: .
D: .
V: TRBV28
J: TRBJ2-7
CDR3: CASSWGGGANSYEQYF
DNA: TGTGCCAGCAGTTGGGGTGGGGGGGCGAACTCCTACGAGCAGTACTTC

size: .
D: .
V: TRBV3-1
J: TRBJ1-5
CDR3: CACTKQVPWTQHF
DNA: TGTGCCTGCACCAAGCAGGTCCCTTGGACCCAGCATTTT

size: .
D: .
V: TRBV5-1
J: TRBJ2-3
CDR3: CASSLLQAGPDTQYF
DNA: TGCGCCAGCAGCTTGTTACAAGCCGGCCCAGATACGCAGTATTTT

size: few
D: .
V: TRBV5-4
J: TRBJ2-3
CDR3: CASRGGVRDTQYF
DNA: TGTGCCAGCAGGGGTGGGGTGAGAGATACGCAGTATTTT